Included here is one TCR beta chain sequence, with context. Its antigen remains unidentified. Naive CD8 cells lacked CD45RO, underwent positive selection for CCR7 and left out terminally differentiated effector memory CD45RA+ cells. This record comes from a study of shared clonotypes between healthy human individuals. The overall study: For every donor, three CD4 naive, three CD4 memory, two CD8 naive and one CD8 memory plates were used. Findings and limits, study-wide: The researchers took only blood, and tissue repertoires probably look different.

Germline V gene sequence: CDR1 LGHNT, CDR2 FRNRAP. Unmatched junction bases numbered 4, after V lost 1 base and J lost 1 base. The CDR3 has 16 amino acids. Using immunoSEQ multiplex PCR, the repertoire was profiled, and TCRdb retains in-frame clones only, with some absent. This table holds around 2,100,000 clones, about 95% found once. The source material was naive CD8+ T cells sorted from blood. The chain recombines TRBV12-5 with TRBJ2-5; 9 bases are a match to TRBD2. This TCR derives from a young man in good health. CDR3 region: CASGLDPSGTQETQYF. CDR3 coding DNA: TGTGCTAGTGGTTTGGACCCTAGCGGGACCCAAGAGACCCAGTACTTC.